This T cell receptor beta chain stems from a study of shared T cell receptors in the human thymus. V was clipped by 0 bases and J by 3 bases, with 17 bases between them. Germline V gene lookup returns CDR1 LNHNV and CDR2 YYDKDF (reference sequence). This CDR3 contains 17 residues. Repertoires were generated with immunoSEQ multiplex PCR, while TCRdb's copy carries only in-frame clones and drops some. Of about 710,000 clones listed, more than 75% were seen once; the top ten hold just under 0.0095%. Another study also made use of these data, one on human thymus T cells. According to that study: The sample donors, healthy Finnish infants, were having corrective surgery for congenital heart defects. Obtained as resections during corrective heart surgery, the thymus tissue was then studied. Thymic and blood repertoires showed apparently biased V and J gene usage. A high degree of thymic repertoire overlap among unrelated individuals was reported in related research.

The chain joins TRBV15 to TRBJ2-5; D possibly corresponds to TRBD2 (7 bases). The sequenced material came from thymocytes. This TCR was recovered from a boy younger than two with a congenital heart defect. Here the CDR3 DNA reads TGTGCCACCAGCAGAGATAAGCCGCGGGGGACAAAAGAGACCCAGTACTTC. This gives the protein CATSRDKPRGTKETQYF.